This TCR beta chain appears in the sequencing data of a study of T-cell reconstitution after alpha-beta-depleted transplantation in children. Overall study findings and caveats: Some patients' high day-60 TCRbeta diversity was traced to surviving recipient T cells and thymic progenitors. As was reported, about two months after transplant, alpha-beta T cells came from several hundred expanded graft clones.

V was pared by 4 bases and J by 5 bases, with 7 bases of the junction left unmatched. Germline lookup yields CDR1 SGHTA and CDR2 FQGTGA. This CDR3 contains 17 residues. Notes on this clonotype: As yet, its antigen is unknown.

The authors prepared the TCRbeta library with unique molecular identifiers. TCRdb re-derived calls from the PCR reads in MiXCR, one entry per CDR3 protein. The sample records hundreds of thousands of distinct CDR3 sequences, approximately 13% being singletons. This TCR derives from a male patient under 18 who had a stem cell transplant for acute myeloid leukemia, so the T cells may come from the graft donor. The chain uses TRBV7-3 and TRBJ2-2; TRBD2 agrees at 13 bases. The material was PBMCs, mostly from graft donor cells, obtained 360 days after TCRalphabeta/CD19-depleted stem cell transplant. The CDR3 here is CASSYGLAGEGTGELFF. The CDR3 DNA follows: TGTGCCAGCAGCTACGGACTAGCGGGAGAAGGAACCGGGGAGCTGTTTTTT.